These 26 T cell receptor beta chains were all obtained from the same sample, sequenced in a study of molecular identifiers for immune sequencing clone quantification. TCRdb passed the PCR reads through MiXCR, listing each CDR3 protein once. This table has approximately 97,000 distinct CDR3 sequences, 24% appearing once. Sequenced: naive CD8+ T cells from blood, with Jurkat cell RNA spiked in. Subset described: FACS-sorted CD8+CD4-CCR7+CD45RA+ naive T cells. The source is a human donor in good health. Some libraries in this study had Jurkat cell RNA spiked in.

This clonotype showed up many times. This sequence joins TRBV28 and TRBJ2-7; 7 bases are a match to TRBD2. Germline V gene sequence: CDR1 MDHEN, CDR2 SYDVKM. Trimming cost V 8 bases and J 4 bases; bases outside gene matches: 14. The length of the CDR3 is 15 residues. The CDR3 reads CASCPSGSSPYEQYF. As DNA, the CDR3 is TGTGCCAGCTGCCCTAGCGGAAGCTCCCCTTACGAGCAGTACTTC.

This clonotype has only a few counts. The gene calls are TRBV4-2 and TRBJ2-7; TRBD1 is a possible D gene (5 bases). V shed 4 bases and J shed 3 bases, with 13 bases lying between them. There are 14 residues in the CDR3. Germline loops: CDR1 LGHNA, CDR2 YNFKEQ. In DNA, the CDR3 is TGTGCCAGCAGCCCTACCGACAGCCTCTACGAGCAGTACTTC. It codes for CASSPTDSLYEQYF.

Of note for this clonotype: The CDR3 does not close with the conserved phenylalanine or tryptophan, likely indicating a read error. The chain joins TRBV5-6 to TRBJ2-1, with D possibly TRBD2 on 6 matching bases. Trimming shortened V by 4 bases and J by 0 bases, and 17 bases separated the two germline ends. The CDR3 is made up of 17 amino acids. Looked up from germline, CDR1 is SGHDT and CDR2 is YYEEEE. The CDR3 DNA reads TGTGCCAGCAGCCCCTGGACTACCCGGAGCTCCTACAATGAGCAGTTCCTC. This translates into CASSPWTTRSSYNEQFL.

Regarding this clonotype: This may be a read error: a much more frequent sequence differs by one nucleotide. CDR3 DNA: TGTGCCGCGAAAGATGCACTTAACTATGGCTACACCTTC. Translated: CAAKDALNYGYTF. The chain uses TRBV7-8 and TRBJ1-2; D call uncertain. Germline V lookup: CDR1 SGHVS, CDR2 FQNEAQ. V was clipped by 11 bases and J by 1 base, with 14 bases between them. CDR3 size: 13 residues.

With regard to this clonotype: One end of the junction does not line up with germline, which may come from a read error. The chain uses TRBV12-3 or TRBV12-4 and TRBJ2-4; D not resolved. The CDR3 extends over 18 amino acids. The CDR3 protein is CASSLGGSVFGLENIRYF. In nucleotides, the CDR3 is TGTGCCAGCAGTTTAGGTGGGTCGGTTTTTGGATTAGAAAACATTCGGTACTTC.

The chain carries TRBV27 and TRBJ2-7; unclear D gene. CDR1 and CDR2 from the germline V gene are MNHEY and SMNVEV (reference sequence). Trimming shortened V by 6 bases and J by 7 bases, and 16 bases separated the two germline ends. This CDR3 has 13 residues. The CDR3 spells CASRTDVVGEQYF. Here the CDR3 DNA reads TGTGCCAGCAGAACCGACGTAGTGGGTGAGCAGTACTTC.

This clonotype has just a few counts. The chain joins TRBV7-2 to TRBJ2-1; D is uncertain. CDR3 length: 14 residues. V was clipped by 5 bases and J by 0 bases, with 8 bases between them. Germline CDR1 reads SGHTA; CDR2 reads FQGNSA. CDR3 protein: CASSPDSSYNEQFF. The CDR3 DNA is TGTGCCAGCAGCCCTGACTCCTCCTACAATGAGCAGTTCTTC.

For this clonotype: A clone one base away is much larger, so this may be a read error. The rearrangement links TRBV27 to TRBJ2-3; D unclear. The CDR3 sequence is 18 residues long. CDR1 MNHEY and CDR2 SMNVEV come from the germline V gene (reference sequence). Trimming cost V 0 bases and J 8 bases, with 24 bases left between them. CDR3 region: CASSLSPRDGVKLGTQYF. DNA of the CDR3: TGTGCCAGCAGTTTATCCCCCCGCGATGGGGTGAAGTTGGGTACGCAGTATTTT.

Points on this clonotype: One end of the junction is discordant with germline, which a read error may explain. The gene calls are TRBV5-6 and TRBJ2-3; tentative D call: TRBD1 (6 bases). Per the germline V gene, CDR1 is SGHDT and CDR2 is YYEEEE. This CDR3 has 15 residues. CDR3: CVSSLGLGAGDTQYF. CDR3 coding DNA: TGTGTCAGCAGCTTGGGTCTGGGGGCGGGAGATACGCAGTATTTT.

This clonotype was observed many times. For the CDR3, the DNA is TGCGCCAGCAGCCAAGATGTTGGGGGAATCGGGACTGAAGCTTTCTTT. Translating it yields CASSQDVGGIGTEAFF. The chain recombines TRBV4-1 with TRBJ1-1; D perhaps matches TRBD1 (5 bases). Germline V lookup: CDR1 MGHRA, CDR2 YSYEKL. The CDR3 runs to 16 residues. V was shortened by 0 bases and J by 5 bases, with 16 bases between the two germline ends.

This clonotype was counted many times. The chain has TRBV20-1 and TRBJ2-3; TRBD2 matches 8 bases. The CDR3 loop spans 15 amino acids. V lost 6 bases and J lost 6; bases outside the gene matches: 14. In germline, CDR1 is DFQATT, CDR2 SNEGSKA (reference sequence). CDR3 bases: TGCAGTGCAACCCCCGACAGTCCTAGCGGGGATACGCAGTATTTT. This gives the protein CSATPDSPSGDTQYF.

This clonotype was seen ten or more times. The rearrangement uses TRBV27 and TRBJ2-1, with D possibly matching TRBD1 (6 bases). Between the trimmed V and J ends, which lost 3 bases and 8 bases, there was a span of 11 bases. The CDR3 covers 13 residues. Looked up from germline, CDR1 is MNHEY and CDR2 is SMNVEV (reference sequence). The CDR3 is CASSFQGGYEQFF. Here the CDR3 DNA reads TGTGCCAGCAGTTTTCAAGGGGGATATGAGCAGTTCTTC.

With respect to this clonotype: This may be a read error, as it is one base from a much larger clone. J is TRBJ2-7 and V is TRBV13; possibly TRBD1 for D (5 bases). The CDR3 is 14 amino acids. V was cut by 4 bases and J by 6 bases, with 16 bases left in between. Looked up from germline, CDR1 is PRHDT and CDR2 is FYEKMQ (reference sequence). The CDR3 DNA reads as TGTGCCAGCAGCTGGGGCGTAGGGCGCGGCGAGCAGTACTTC. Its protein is CASSWGVGRGEQYF.

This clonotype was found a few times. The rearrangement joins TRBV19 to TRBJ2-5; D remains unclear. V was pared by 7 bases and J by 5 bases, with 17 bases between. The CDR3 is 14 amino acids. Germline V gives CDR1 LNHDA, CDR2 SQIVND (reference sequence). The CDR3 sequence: CASNVAIRPETQYF. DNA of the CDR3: TGTGCCAGTAATGTGGCTATACGCCCCGAGACCCAGTACTTC. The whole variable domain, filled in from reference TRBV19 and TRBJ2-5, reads DGGITQSPKYLFRKEGQNVTLSCEQNLNHDAMYWYRQDPGQGLRLIYYSQIVNDFQKGDIAEGYSVSREKKESFPLTVTSAQKNPTAFYLCASNVAIRPETQYFGPGTRLLVL.

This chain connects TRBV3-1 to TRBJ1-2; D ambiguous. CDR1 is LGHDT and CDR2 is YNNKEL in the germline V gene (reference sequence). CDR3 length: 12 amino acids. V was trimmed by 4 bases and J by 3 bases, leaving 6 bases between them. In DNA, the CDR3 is TGTGCCAGCAGCCTAAAGTACTATGGCTACACCTTC. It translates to CASSLKYYGYTF. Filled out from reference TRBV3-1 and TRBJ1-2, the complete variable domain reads DTAVSQTPKYLVTQMGNDKSIKCEQNLGHDTMYWYKQDSKKFLKIMFSYNNKELIINETVPNRFSPKSPDKAHLNLHINSLELGDSAVYFCASSLKYYGYTFGSGTRLTVV.

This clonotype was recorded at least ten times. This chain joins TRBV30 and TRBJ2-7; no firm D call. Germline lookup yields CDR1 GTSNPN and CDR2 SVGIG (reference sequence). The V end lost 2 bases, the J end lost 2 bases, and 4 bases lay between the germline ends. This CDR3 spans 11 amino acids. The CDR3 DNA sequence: TGTGCCTGGAGTTACGCCTACGAGCAGTACTTC. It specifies CAWSYAYEQYF.

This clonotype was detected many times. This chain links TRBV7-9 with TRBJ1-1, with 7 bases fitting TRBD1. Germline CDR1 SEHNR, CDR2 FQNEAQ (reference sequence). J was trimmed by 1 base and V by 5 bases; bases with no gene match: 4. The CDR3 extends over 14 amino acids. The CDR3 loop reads CASSGTGANTEAFF. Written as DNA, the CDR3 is TGTGCCAGCAGCGGTACAGGGGCGAACACTGAAGCTTTCTTT.

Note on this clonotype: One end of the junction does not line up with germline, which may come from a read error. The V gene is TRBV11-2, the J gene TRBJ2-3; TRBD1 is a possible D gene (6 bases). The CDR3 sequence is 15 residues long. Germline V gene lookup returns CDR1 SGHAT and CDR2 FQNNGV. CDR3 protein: CARRPGANWGATPYF. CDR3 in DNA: TGTGCCCGCCGCCCAGGGGCGAATTGGGGTGCTACGCCGTATTTT.

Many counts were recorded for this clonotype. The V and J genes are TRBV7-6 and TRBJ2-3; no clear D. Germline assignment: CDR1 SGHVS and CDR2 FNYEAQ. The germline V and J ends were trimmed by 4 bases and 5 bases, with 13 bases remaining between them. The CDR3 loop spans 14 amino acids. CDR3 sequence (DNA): TGTGCCAGCAGCTCCGAAGGCCCGCAAGATACGCAGTATTTT. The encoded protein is CASSSEGPQDTQYF.

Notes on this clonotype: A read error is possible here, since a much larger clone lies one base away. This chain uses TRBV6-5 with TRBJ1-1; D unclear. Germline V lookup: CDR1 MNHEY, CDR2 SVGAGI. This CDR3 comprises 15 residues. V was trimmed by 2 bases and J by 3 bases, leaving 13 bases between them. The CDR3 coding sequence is TGTGCCAGCAGTTACGAGCGGGGAGCGGACACTGAAGCTTTCTTT. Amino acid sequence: CASSYERGADTEAFF.

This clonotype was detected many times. The CDR3 protein is CASSLGQGRSDTQYF. CDR3 DNA sequence: TGTGCCAGCAGCTTAGGACAGGGTCGGTCAGATACGCAGTATTTT. The rearrangement uses TRBV11-2 and TRBJ2-3; 7 positions agree with TRBD1. There are 15 residues in the CDR3. Germline lookup yields CDR1 SGHAT and CDR2 FQNNGV. With 1 base clipped from V and 4 bases from J, the junction kept 5 bases outside the gene matches.

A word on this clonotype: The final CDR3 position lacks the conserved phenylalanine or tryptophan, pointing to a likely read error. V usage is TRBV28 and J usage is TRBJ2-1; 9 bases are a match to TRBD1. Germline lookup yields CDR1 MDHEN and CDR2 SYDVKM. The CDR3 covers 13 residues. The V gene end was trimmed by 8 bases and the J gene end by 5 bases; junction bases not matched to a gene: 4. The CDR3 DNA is TGTGCCAGCGGACAGGGGACTGACAATGAGCAGTTCTTA. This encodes CASGQGTDNEQFL.

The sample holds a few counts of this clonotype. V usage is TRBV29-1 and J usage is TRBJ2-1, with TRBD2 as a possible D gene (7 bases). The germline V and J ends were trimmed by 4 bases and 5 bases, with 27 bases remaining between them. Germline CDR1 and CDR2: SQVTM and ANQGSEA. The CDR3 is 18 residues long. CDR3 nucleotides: TGCAGCGTTGTAGTAGAGGCGGGAGAGGGGGATTCTAACAATGAGCAGTTCTTC. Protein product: CSVVVEAGEGDSNNEQFF.

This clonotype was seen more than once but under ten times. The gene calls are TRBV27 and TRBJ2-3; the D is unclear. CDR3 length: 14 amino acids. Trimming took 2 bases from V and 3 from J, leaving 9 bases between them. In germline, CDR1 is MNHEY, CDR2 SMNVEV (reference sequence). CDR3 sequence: CASSLIDETDTQYF. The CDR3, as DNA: TGTGCCAGCAGTTTAATAGATGAGACAGATACGCAGTATTTT.

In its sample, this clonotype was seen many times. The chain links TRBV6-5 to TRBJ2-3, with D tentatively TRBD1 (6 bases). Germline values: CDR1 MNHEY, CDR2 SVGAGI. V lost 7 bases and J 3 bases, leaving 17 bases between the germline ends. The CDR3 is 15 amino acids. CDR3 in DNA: TGTGCCAGCACTCGACTGACAGGTGTAACAGATACGCAGTATTTT. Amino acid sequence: CASTRLTGVTDTQYF.

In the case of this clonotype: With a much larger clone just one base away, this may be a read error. This chain's CDR3 is CASSPTSGGGTDTPYF. In DNA, the CDR3 is TGTGCCAGCAGCCCGACTAGCGGGGGTGGCACAGATACGCCGTATTTT. V gene TRBV13 combines with J gene TRBJ2-3; 12 bases map to TRBD2. The germline CDR1 and CDR2 sequences are PRHDT and FYEKMQ (reference sequence). This CDR3 region has 16 residues.